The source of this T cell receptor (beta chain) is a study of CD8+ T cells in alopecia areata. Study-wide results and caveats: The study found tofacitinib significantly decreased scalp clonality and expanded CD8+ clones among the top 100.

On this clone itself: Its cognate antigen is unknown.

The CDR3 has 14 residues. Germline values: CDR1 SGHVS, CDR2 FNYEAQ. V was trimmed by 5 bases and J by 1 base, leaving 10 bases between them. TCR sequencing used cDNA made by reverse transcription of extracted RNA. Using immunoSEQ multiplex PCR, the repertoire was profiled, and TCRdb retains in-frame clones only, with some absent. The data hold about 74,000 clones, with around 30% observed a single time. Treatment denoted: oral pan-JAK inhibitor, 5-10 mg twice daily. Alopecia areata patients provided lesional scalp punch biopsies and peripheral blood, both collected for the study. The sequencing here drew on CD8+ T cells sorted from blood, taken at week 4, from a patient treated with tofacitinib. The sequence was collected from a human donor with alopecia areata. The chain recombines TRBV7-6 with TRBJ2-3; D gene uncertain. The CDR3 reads CASSLTWGTDTQYF. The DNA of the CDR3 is TGTGCCAGCAGCCTGACGTGGGGCACAGATACGCAGTATTTT.